The rows below give T cell receptor beta chains drawn from one sample of a study of cytomegalovirus exposure and HLA in healthy donors. Repertoires were generated with immunoSEQ multiplex PCR, while TCRdb's copy carries only in-frame clones and drops some. The table has 150,000 to 200,000 clones, around 70% seen once; the top ten hold 2.5% to 3.5%. Sample: PBMCs. The receptor source for this set is a male donor in good health and CMV-seronegative. The CDR3 runs from the conserved cysteine through the conserved F or W. The order of the fields is J gene, D gene, V gene, clone size, CDR3 protein, CDR3 DNA. A D gene is named only where the DNA matches it firmly. Clone size is given for some rows only: seen once, a few or many times, or a class if the clone is expanded.

>TRBJ2-1|TRBD2|TRBV19|-
CASALAVLYNEQFF
TGTGCCAGTGCGCTAGCGGTCCTCTACAATGAGCAGTTCTTC
>TRBJ2-7|TRBD1|TRBV6-5|-
CASSYSPGGYEQYF
TGTGCCAGCAGTTACTCACCAGGGGGATACGAGCAGTACTTC
>TRBJ1-2|-|TRBV6-5|-
CASSYGAKSLDGYTF
TGTGCCAGCAGTTACGGGGCGAAAAGTTTGGATGGCTACACCTTC
>TRBJ2-7|TRBD2|TRBV7-3|-
CASSLSGSYEQYF
TGTGCCAGCAGCCTTAGCGGGAGTTACGAGCAGTACTTC
>TRBJ2-5|TRBD2|TRBV6-5|-
CASSPGRDPQETQYF
TGTGCCAGCAGTCCAGGGAGGGATCCTCAAGAGACCCAGTACTTC
>TRBJ1-1|TRBD1|TRBV5-4|-
CASNLAGGLGTEAFF
TGTGCCAGCAATCTTGCAGGGGGCCTCGGCACTGAAGCTTTCTTT
>TRBJ1-2|TRBD1|TRBV29-1|-
CSVEGIGGDGYTF
TGCAGCGTTGAAGGGATAGGGGGCGATGGCTACACCTTC
>TRBJ1-2|-|TRBV6-5|-
CASKIRTDNYGYTF
TGTGCCAGCAAAATCAGGACAGATAACTATGGCTACACCTTC
>TRBJ1-1|TRBD1|TRBV19|once
CASRLGTGMGTEAFF
TGTGCCAGTAGACTAGGGACAGGGATGGGCACTGAAGCTTTCTTT
>TRBJ2-1|TRBD2|TRBV10-3|-
CAISEPGTSGLNEQFF
TGTGCCATCAGTGAGCCCGGGACTAGCGGACTCAATGAGCAGTTCTTC
>TRBJ2-3|-|TRBV7-9|-
CASSLLTDTQYF
TGTGCCAGCAGCTTACTCACAGATACGCAGTATTTT
>TRBJ1-6|TRBD1|TRBV5-4|-
CASSQRTGINSPLHF
TGTGCCAGCAGCCAGCGGACAGGGATTAATTCACCCCTCCACTTT
>TRBJ2-1|-|TRBV7-3|-
CASSLSTGNEQFF
TGTGCCAGCAGCTTAAGTACAGGGAATGAGCAGTTCTTC
>TRBJ1-3|TRBD1|TRBV9|-
CASSDDRGSGNTIYF
TGTGCCAGCAGCGACGACAGGGGATCTGGAAACACCATATATTTT
>TRBJ2-1|-|TRBV6-1|-
CASSVQQGGYNEQFF
TGTGCCAGCAGTGTACAACAGGGAGGGTACAATGAGCAGTTCTTC
>TRBJ1-6|-|TRBV5-6|-
CASSLGQYSPLHF
TGTGCCAGCAGCTTGGGTCAGTATTCACCCCTCCACTTT
>TRBJ2-1|TRBD2|TRBV5-5|-
CASSHGTSGRAKVNNEQFF
TGCGCCAGCAGCCATGGGACTAGCGGGAGGGCCAAAGTGAACAATGAGCAGTTCTTC
>TRBJ2-7|-|TRBV19|-
CASSPTGAYEQYF
TGTGCCAGCTCCCCGACGGGGGCCTACGAGCAGTACTTC
>TRBJ1-1|TRBD1|TRBV7-9|few
CASSLKQGANTEAFF
TGTGCCAGCAGCTTAAAACAGGGGGCGAACACTGAAGCTTTCTTT
>TRBJ1-1|-|TRBV6-5|-
CASSYWGRENTEAFF
TGTGCCAGCAGTTACTGGGGGCGCGAGAACACTGAAGCTTTCTTT
>TRBJ1-1|TRBD1|TRBV25-1|-
CASSPPRQGVWEAFF
TGTGCCAGCAGTCCTCCGCGACAGGGCGTCTGGGAAGCTTTCTTT
>TRBJ1-1|TRBD1|TRBV27|-
CASSFDRASTEAFF
TGTGCCAGCAGTTTCGACAGGGCGAGCACTGAAGCTTTCTTT
>TRBJ1-2|TRBD1|TRBV27|-
CASSATGGLYGYTF
TGTGCCAGCAGTGCAACAGGGGGGTTGTATGGCTACACCTTC
>TRBJ1-1|-|TRBV5-1|once
CASSGRIDGVRAEAFF
TGCGCCAGCAGCGGAAGAATAGACGGGGTGAGGGCTGAAGCTTTCTTT
>TRBJ2-5|TRBD1|TRBV9|-
CASSAPGTGYQETQYF
TGTGCCAGCAGCGCCCCCGGGACAGGGTACCAAGAGACCCAGTACTTC
>TRBJ1-2|-|TRBV10-3|-
CAISEWSGPHGYTF
TGTGCCATCAGTGAGTGGTCAGGGCCGCATGGCTACACCTTC
>TRBJ1-1|TRBD1|TRBV19|-
CASLRTGMNTEAFF
TGTGCCAGCCTTAGGACAGGTATGAACACTGAAGCTTTCTTT
>TRBJ1-1|-|TRBV25-1|-
CASSVTVTEAFF
TGTGCCAGCAGTGTCACAGTGACTGAAGCTTTCTTT
>TRBJ2-3|TRBD2|TRBV28|-
CASSPAGTSLTDTQYF
TGTGCCAGCAGTCCCGCCGGGACTAGCCTCACAGATACGCAGTATTTT
>TRBJ2-4|-|TRBV5-5|few
CASSLEAAVSSDIQYF
TGTGCCAGCAGCTTGGAGGCAGCGGTGTCTTCCGACATTCAGTACTTC
>TRBJ2-1|-|TRBV11-2|-
CASSLVFNKYNEQFF
TGTGCCAGCAGCTTAGTATTTAACAAATACAATGAGCAGTTCTTC
>TRBJ2-6|-|TRBV30|-
CAWTTWASGANVLTF
TGTGCCTGGACTACCTGGGCCTCTGGGGCCAACGTCCTGACTTTC
>TRBJ2-1|TRBD2|TRBV4-1|-
CASSQVASGSHEQFF
TGCGCCAGCAGCCAAGTAGCTAGCGGGAGCCATGAGCAGTTCTTC
>TRBJ2-7|-|TRBV4-1|-
CASSQEGAGGSYEQYF
TGCGCCAGCAGCCAAGAAGGCGCGGGCGGTTCCTACGAGCAGTACTTC
>TRBJ1-3|-|TRBV9|-
CASSVGEENTIYF
TGTGCCAGCAGCGTAGGGGAGGAGAACACCATATATTTT
>TRBJ1-1|TRBD1|TRBV6-5|-
CASSYEGQTGYIF
TGTGCCAGCAGTTACGAGGGTCAGACAGGGTATATCTTT
>TRBJ2-7|TRBD2|TRBV28|-
CASSIGLAVTYEQYF
TGTGCCAGCAGCATTGGACTAGCGGTTACCTACGAGCAGTACTTC
>TRBJ1-4|TRBD1|TRBV12-5|-
CASGLPRTGEKLFF
TGTGCTAGTGGTTTGCCACGGACAGGGGAAAAACTGTTTTTT
>TRBJ2-1|TRBD2|TRBV29-1|few
CSAIPLAGEAGSSYNEQFF
TGCAGCGCCATACCTCTAGCGGGAGAAGCAGGCAGCTCCTACAATGAGCAGTTCTTC
>TRBJ1-5|TRBD1|TRBV6-5|-
CASSYKGQGGQPQHF
TGTGCCAGCAGTTACAAGGGACAGGGGGGACAGCCCCAGCATTTT
>TRBJ2-5|-|TRBV30|-
CAWNSQGPLYF
TGTGCCTGGAATAGCCAGGGTCCACTGTACTTC
>TRBJ2-7|TRBD2|TRBV28|-
CASSPSDGGRAYEQYF
TGTGCCAGCAGTCCCAGCGATGGCGGGAGGGCCTACGAGCAGTACTTC
>TRBJ1-5|-|TRBV19|-
CASSSGQPQHF
TGTGCCAGTAGTTCCGGTCAGCCCCAGCATTTT
>TRBJ1-3|TRBD1|TRBV6-6|-
CASSASTGLGNTIYF
TGTGCCAGCAGTGCATCGACAGGGTTGGGAAACACCATATATTTT
>TRBJ2-3|TRBD1|TRBV18|-
CASSPLTGLTDTQYF
TGTGCCAGCTCACCCTTGACAGGGCTCACAGATACGCAGTATTTT
>TRBJ2-6|TRBD2|TRBV7-9|-
CASSLAGGPGANVLTF
TGTGCCAGCAGCTTGGCGGGGGGGCCTGGGGCCAACGTCCTGACTTTC
>TRBJ1-1|-|TRBV7-9|-
CASSLGGPVYTEAFF
TGTGCCAGCAGCTTAGGGGGGCCGGTGTACACTGAAGCTTTCTTT
>TRBJ1-2|-|TRBV28|-
CASSPTGSPLGYTF
TGTGCCAGCAGCCCCACCGGGAGCCCCTTAGGCTACACCTTC
>TRBJ2-1|TRBD2|TRBV10-1|-
CANSTSGHLYNEQFF
TGCGCCAACTCGACTAGCGGACACCTCTACAATGAGCAGTTCTTC
>TRBJ2-5|TRBD1|TRBV28|few
CASSLPGGSKETQYF
TGTGCCAGCAGTTTACCAGGGGGCTCTAAAGAGACCCAGTACTTC
>TRBJ2-1|TRBD1|TRBV2|-
CASSLDRGALDEQFF
TGTGCCAGCAGTTTAGACAGGGGGGCTTTAGATGAGCAGTTCTTC
>TRBJ2-1|-|TRBV4-2|-
CASSQEESRDYEQFF
TGTGCCAGCAGCCAAGAGGAGAGCAGGGATTATGAGCAGTTCTTC
>TRBJ2-5|-|TRBV6-5|-
CASSPGPETQYF
TGTGCCAGCAGCCCCGGTCCAGAGACCCAGTACTTC
>TRBJ1-3|-|TRBV6-5|-
CASSWDTLGNTIYF
TGTGCCAGCAGTTGGGACACATTAGGAAACACCATATATTTT
>TRBJ2-1|-|TRBV5-6|-
CASSLTRNEQFF
TGTGCCAGCAGCCTAACTAGAAATGAGCAGTTCTTC